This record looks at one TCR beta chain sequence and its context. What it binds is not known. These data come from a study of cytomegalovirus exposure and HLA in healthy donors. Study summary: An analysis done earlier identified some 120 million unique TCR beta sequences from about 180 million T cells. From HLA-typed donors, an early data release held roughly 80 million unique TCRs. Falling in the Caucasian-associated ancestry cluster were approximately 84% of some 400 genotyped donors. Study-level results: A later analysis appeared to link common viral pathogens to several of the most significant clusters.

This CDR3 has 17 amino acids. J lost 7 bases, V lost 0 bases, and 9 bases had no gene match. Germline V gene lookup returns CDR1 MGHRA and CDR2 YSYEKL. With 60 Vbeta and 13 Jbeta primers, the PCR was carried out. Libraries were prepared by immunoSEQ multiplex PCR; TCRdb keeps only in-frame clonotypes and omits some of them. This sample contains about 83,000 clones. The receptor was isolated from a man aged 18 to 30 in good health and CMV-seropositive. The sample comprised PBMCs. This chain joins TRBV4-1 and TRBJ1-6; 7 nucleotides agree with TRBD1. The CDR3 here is CASSQDADRTVNSPLHF. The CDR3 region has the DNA TGCGCCAGCAGCCAAGATGCGGACAGGACGGTGAATTCACCCCTCCACTTT.